Below are 19 T cell receptor beta chains sequenced from a single sample in a study of T cells in Graves' hyperthyroidism and ophthalmopathy. Template material for amplifying TCR beta CDR3 regions consisted of RNA transcripts. With the HTBI primer set, the TCR CDR3 went through a first round of RT-PCR. MiXCR, applied by TCRdb to the multiplex PCR reads, yields one record per CDR3 protein. Altogether about 840,000 distinct CDR3 sequences are present, 38% being singletons, with the ten largest covering around 10%. The sequenced sample was blood. The receptors originated from a man between 18 and 29 years old with Graves' hyperthyroidism.

This clonotype was found a few times. This chain joins TRBV5-4 and TRBJ1-5; D not certain. Between the trimmed V and J ends, which lost 4 bases and 4 bases, there was a span of 12 bases. CDR3 length: 14 residues. Germline-derived CDR1 and CDR2 are SGHNT and YYREEE (reference sequence). The CDR3 DNA sequence: TGTGCCAGCAGCAACGACGGAAGAAATCAGCCCCAGCATTTT. Protein product: CASSNDGRNQPQHF.

The chain carries TRBV6-2 or TRBV6-3 and TRBJ2-2; 8 bases align to TRBD2. The CDR3 has 14 residues. With V trimmed by 6 bases and J by 5 bases, 5 bases remained unmatched. CDR1 is MNHEY and CDR2 is SVGEGT in the germline V gene. CDR3 sequence: CASSSTSETGELFF. For the CDR3, the DNA is TGTGCCAGCAGCTCGACTAGCGAGACCGGGGAGCTGTTTTTT.

This clonotype was seen only a few times. J is TRBJ1-5 and V is TRBV12-3 or TRBV12-4; the D gene is possibly TRBD1 (5 bases). Between the trimmed V and J ends, which lost 4 bases and 6 bases, there was a span of 19 bases. The CDR3 covers 16 residues. The DNA of the CDR3 is TGTGCCAGCAGTTCGGGATCAGGGACGCAGAGTCAGCCCCAGCATTTT. This codes for CASSSGSGTQSQPQHF.

This clonotype has a count of ten or more. This chain links TRBV29-1 with TRBJ2-6; possibly TRBD2 for D (5 bases). V was trimmed by 6 bases and J by 4 bases, leaving 10 bases between them. This CDR3 is 13 amino acids long. Germline values: CDR1 SQVTM, CDR2 ANQGSEA. The CDR3 reads CSVRSGGANVLTF. In DNA form, the CDR3 reads TGCAGCGTGCGATCGGGGGGGGCCAACGTCCTGACTTTC.

This clonotype appeared many times. The chain couples TRBV7-9 to TRBJ1-2, with a possible D match to TRBD1 (5 bases). Trimming removed 1 base at V and 7 bases at J, with 16 bases between. The CDR3 sequence is 15 residues long. Germline V gene sequence: CDR1 SEHNR, CDR2 FQNEAQ (reference sequence). Written as DNA, the CDR3 is TGTGCCAGCAGCTTAGTGGGCGGCAGGGCCGGTGGCTACACCTTC. Amino acid sequence: CASSLVGGRAGGYTF.

This clonotype turned up a few times. The chain recombines TRBV7-8 with TRBJ2-2; perhaps TRBD1 as D (6 bases). The CDR3 sequence is 14 residues long. Germline CDR1 SGHVS, CDR2 FQNEAQ. V was pared by 5 bases and J by 1 base, with 8 bases between. CDR3: CASSQQGNTGELFF. The CDR3 region has the DNA TGTGCCAGCAGCCAACAGGGGAACACCGGGGAGCTGTTTTTT.

This clonotype was recorded many times. The gene calls are TRBV29-1 and TRBJ2-7; D call uncertain. The CDR3 is 13 residues long. Looked up from germline, CDR1 is SQVTM and CDR2 is ANQGSEA. The V end was cut by 1 base, the J end by 3 bases, with 10 bases between. Here the CDR3 reads CSVEGPASYEQYF. CDR3 nucleotides: TGCAGCGTTGAAGGCCCAGCGAGCTACGAGCAGTACTTC.

This clonotype came up many times. V usage is TRBV5-1 and J usage is TRBJ1-2; D is unresolved. The V gene lost 4 bases and the J gene lost 5 bases, with 12 bases spanning the gap. CDR1 is SGHRS, CDR2 YFSETQ, per germline. CDR3 length equals 13 residues. CDR3 region: CASSLEGEYGYTF. The CDR3 coding sequence is TGCGCCAGCAGCCTGGAAGGAGAATATGGCTACACCTTC.

The chain links TRBV6-5 to TRBJ2-3; D may be TRBD1 or TRBD2 (5 bases each). The CDR3 is 15 residues long. Trimming stripped 3 bases from V and 3 bases from J, with 13 bases between. Germline assignment: CDR1 MNHEY and CDR2 SVGAGI. This CDR3 is CASSYMAGATDTQYF. CDR3 nucleotides: TGTGCCAGCAGTTATATGGCCGGGGCTACAGATACGCAGTATTTT.

The CDR3 sequence: CSVKGGAGANVLTF. CDR3 in DNA: TGCAGCGTTAAGGGAGGGGCTGGGGCCAACGTCCTGACTTTC. The rearrangement links TRBV29-1 to TRBJ2-6; TRBD2 agrees at 7 bases. Trimming at V came to 5 bases and at J to 2 bases, leaving 3 bases not matched to a gene. The CDR3 loop spans 14 amino acids. Germline V gene lookup returns CDR1 SQVTM and CDR2 ANQGSEA.

This clonotype was observed at least ten times. V usage is TRBV2 and J usage is TRBJ1-5; 9 bases fit TRBD1. J was trimmed by 7 bases and V by 6 bases; bases with no gene match: 4. The CDR3 is 13 amino acids. Germline V lookup: CDR1 SNHLY, CDR2 FYNNEI. The CDR3 region is CASRGQGSQPQHF. Here the CDR3 DNA reads TGTGCCAGCAGGGGACAGGGTAGCCAGCCCCAGCATTTT.

The rearrangement links TRBV7-6 to TRBJ2-5; tentatively, D is TRBD1 (6 bases). Germline V gene sequence: CDR1 SGHVS, CDR2 FNYEAQ. Trimming stripped 5 bases from V and 2 bases from J, with 24 bases between. There are 18 residues in the CDR3. CDR3 sequence reads: CASSPNLISGHRQETQYF. The CDR3 bases are TGTGCCAGCAGCCCCAACCTTATATCGGGACACAGACAAGAGACCCAGTACTTC.

The genes are TRBV10-3 and TRBJ2-7; 7 bases are shared with TRBD1. Germline lookup yields CDR1 ENHRY and CDR2 SYGVKD. The CDR3 consists of 11 residues. The junction had 1 base not matched to a gene; V was cut back by 6 bases and J by 5 bases. The CDR3 DNA follows: TGTGCCATCAGAGGGGGCGACGAGCAGTACTTC. Protein: CAIRGGDEQYF.

This clonotype was seen repeatedly, ten times or more. The CDR3 spells CASNSGGELFF. DNA for the CDR3: TGTGCCAGCAATAGTGGCGGGGAGCTGTTTTTT. The chain couples TRBV9 to TRBJ2-2; no reliable D call. This CDR3 region has 11 residues. The V gene's germline CDR1 is SGDLS and CDR2 YYNGEE. Between the trimmed V and J ends, which lost 6 bases and 7 bases, there was a span of 7 bases.

In this sample, this clonotype turned up many times. CDR3 loop: CSVKGQGVYGYTF. CDR3 in DNA: TGCAGCGTTAAAGGACAGGGAGTCTATGGCTACACCTTC. The genes are TRBV29-1 and TRBJ1-2; the match to TRBD1 covers 8 bases. The CDR3 loop spans 13 amino acids. Looked up from germline, CDR1 is SQVTM and CDR2 is ANQGSEA. V shed 5 bases, J shed 4 bases, and the junction held 6 bases outside the gene matches.

The chain recombines TRBV24-1 with TRBJ2-7; TRBD1 is a possible D gene (6 bases). The CDR3 has 14 residues. Trimming removed 6 bases from V and 4 bases from J, with 15 bases in between. Germline V gives CDR1 KGHDR, CDR2 SFDVKD. The CDR3 sequence is CATSSRTAAYEQYF. The CDR3 nucleotides read TGTGCCACCAGTTCCAGGACAGCAGCATACGAGCAGTACTTC.

This clonotype was counted once. The chain employs TRBV5-1 and TRBJ1-4; the D gene is possibly TRBD1 (6 bases). V lost 1 base, J lost 8 bases, and 12 bases lay in between. From germline, CDR1 is SGHRS and CDR2 YFSETQ. The CDR3 totals 14 residues. The CDR3 loop reads CASSLTVQGEKLFF. As DNA, the CDR3 is TGCGCCAGCAGCTTGACGGTGCAGGGGGAAAAACTGTTTTTT.

This clonotype was observed many times. This chain uses TRBV15 with TRBJ1-2, with 9 bases identical to TRBD1. V gave up 1 base and J gave up 8 bases; unmatched junction bases: 14. Germline CDR1 is LNHNV and CDR2 is YYDKDF (reference sequence). The CDR3 spans 17 residues. CDR3 nucleotides: TGTGCCACCAGCAGAGTTCCTGGCGTACAGGGGGCGAGGGGCTACACCTTC. Protein: CATSRVPGVQGARGYTF.

This clonotype was counted a few times. The V and J genes are TRBV7-9 and TRBJ1-4; D might be TRBD1 (5 bases). The CDR3 runs to 14 residues. Trimming left V 4 bases short and J 6 bases short, with 12 bases between. CDR1 is SEHNR, CDR2 FQNEAQ, per germline (reference sequence). Written as DNA, the CDR3 is TGTGCCAGCAGCTCCCCGGGGGGGGATGAAAAACTGTTTTTT. The encoded protein is CASSSPGGDEKLFF.